One and the same sample provided the 20 T cell receptor beta chains below, sequenced in a study of blood T cell repertoires in COVID-19. TCRdb's table, derived via immunoSEQ multiplex PCR, lists solely in-frame clones and lacks some. The sample lists over 200,000 clones; around nine tenths were seen once. Sequences were obtained from PBMCs or T cells enriched from blood (not recorded which). The receptors shown here come from a man aged 25-40 years who had recovered from COVID-19.

This sequence joins TRBV7-9 and TRBJ1-4; D may be TRBD1 (6 bases). CDR1 SEHNR and CDR2 FQNEAQ come from the germline V gene (reference sequence). V lost 2 bases and J lost 7, with 11 bases in between. The CDR3 runs to 14 residues. As DNA, the CDR3 is TGTGCCAGCAGCTTACAGGGGCAGGGTGAAAAACTGTTTTTT. Its translation is CASSLQGQGEKLFF.

This clone has a single count. J is TRBJ1-2 and V is TRBV10-3; TRBD1 matches at 8 bases. The CDR3 has 16 residues. CDR1 and CDR2 (germline): ENHRY, SYGVKD. Unmatched junction bases numbered 11, after V lost 8 bases and J lost 0 bases. CDR3: CAIRSGGHTANYGYTF. The DNA for the CDR3 is TGTGCCATCCGGTCAGGGGGCCATACTGCTAACTATGGCTACACCTTC.

V is TRBV5-4 and J is TRBJ2-1; 11 bases line up with TRBD2. The germline V gene has CDR1 SGHNT and CDR2 YYREEE (reference sequence). CDR3 length: 15 residues. Losses at the gene ends were 4 bases for V and 7 bases for J; bases not matched to a gene: 7. The CDR3 nucleotides read TGTGCCAGCAGCGCCCTAGCGGGAGGATATAATGAGCAGTTCTTC. Amino acid sequence: CASSALAGGYNEQFF.

This clone appeared a single time. The chain carries TRBV27 and TRBJ1-6, with TRBD1 as a possible D gene (6 bases). The germline V gene has CDR1 MNHEY and CDR2 SMNVEV (reference sequence). Between the trimmed V and J ends, which lost 5 bases and 9 bases, there was a span of 17 bases. This CDR3 is built from 15 residues. The DNA of the CDR3 is TGTGCCAGCAGTATAAGACAGGCCTGGGGTTCACCCCTCCACTTT. Protein sequence: CASSIRQAWGSPLHF.

The chain uses TRBV5-6 and TRBJ1-6; a weak D match, TRBD1 (5 bases). V dropped 0 bases and J dropped 7 bases, with 8 bases sitting between them. The germline gives CDR1 SGHDT, CDR2 YYEEEE. The CDR3 consists of 14 residues. DNA for the CDR3: TGTGCCAGCAGCTTGGGACGGGGGAATTCACCCCTCCACTTT. Amino acid sequence: CASSLGRGNSPLHF.

This clone was found once. V gene TRBV10-3 combines with J gene TRBJ1-1; 8 nucleotides align to TRBD1. The CDR3 sequence is 12 residues long. Germline CDR1 ENHRY, CDR2 SYGVKD. Unmatched junction bases numbered 1, after V lost 6 bases and J lost 4 bases. The CDR3 DNA reads TGTGCCATCAGAACAGGGGGCACTGAAGCTTTCTTT. Translated, it gives CAIRTGGTEAFF.

The V call is TRBV5-6, the J call TRBJ1-2; D is possibly TRBD1 (6 bases). Trimming took 5 bases from V and 2 from J, leaving 13 bases between them. The CDR3 has 14 amino acids. Germline CDR1 SGHDT, CDR2 YYEEEE. The CDR3 region has the DNA TGTGCCAGCAGTTTAAGGACAGTAAACTATGGCTACACCTTC. Its protein is CASSLRTVNYGYTF.

The chain has TRBV5-4 and TRBJ2-1, with TRBD2 identical over 8 bases. V lost 2 bases, J lost 4 bases, and 5 bases stayed unmatched. CDR1 SGHNT and CDR2 YYREEE come from the germline V gene (reference sequence). The CDR3 is 15 amino acids. In DNA form, the CDR3 reads TGTGCCAGCAGCTTAGAGGTAGCGGGATACAATGAGCAGTTCTTC. Amino acids: CASSLEVAGYNEQFF.

The chain recombines TRBV12-3 or TRBV12-4 with TRBJ1-2; no clear D. Trimming cost V 8 bases and J 4 bases, with 11 bases left between them. CDR3 length: 12 amino acids. The CDR3: CASPVRSYGYTF. As DNA, the CDR3 is TGTGCCAGCCCAGTCAGATCCTATGGCTACACCTTC.

The chain uses TRBV7-9 and TRBJ2-7; D might be TRBD2 (5 bases). Germline values: CDR1 SEHNR, CDR2 FQNEAQ (reference sequence). V lost 4 bases and J 3 bases, leaving 13 bases between the germline ends. The CDR3 runs 14 residues. The CDR3 bases are TGTGCCAGCAGCTGGTCGGAGGAACACTACGAGCAGTACTTC. It translates to CASSWSEEHYEQYF. Supplemented by reference TRBV7-9 and TRBJ2-7, the full variable domain reads DTGVSQNPRHKITKRGQNVTFRCDPISEHNRLYWYRQTLGQGPEFLTYFQNEAQLEKSRLLSDRFSAERPKGSFSTLEIQRTEQGDSAMYLCASSWSEEHYEQYFGPGTRLTVT.

CDR3 nucleotide sequence: TGTGCCTGGAGTAGCGGCACACCGGGGATCCGTGGCTACACCTTC. It specifies CAWSSGTPGIRGYTF. This chain uses TRBV30 with TRBJ1-2; D remains unclear. Germline CDR1 and CDR2: GTSNPN and SVGIG (reference sequence). The CDR3 covers 15 residues. Trimming shortened V by 2 bases and J by 7 bases, and 20 bases separated the two germline ends.

The chain has TRBV4-2 and TRBJ2-7; 7 bases agree with TRBD2. The CDR3 is 14 residues long. V lost 5 bases, J lost 3 bases, and 7 bases stayed unmatched. Germline loops: CDR1 LGHNA, CDR2 YNFKEQ. Here the CDR3 DNA reads TGTGCCAGCAGCATCGGGGGAGGGGACTACGAGCAGTACTTC. Translating gives CASSIGGGDYEQYF.

This chain links TRBV12-3 or TRBV12-4 with TRBJ1-1; TRBD1 might be the D (6 bases). The CDR3 loop spans 13 amino acids. Between the trimmed V and J ends, which lost 6 bases and 1 base, there was a span of 9 bases. The CDR3 DNA reads as TGTGCCAGCAGACTGACAGGGAACACTGAAGCTTTCTTT. Residues: CASRLTGNTEAFF.

The J gene is TRBJ2-7, the V gene TRBV19; 8 nucleotides line up with TRBD2. Germline CDR1 reads LNHDA; CDR2 reads SQIVND (reference sequence). CDR3 length: 16 amino acids. After removal of 7 bases from V and 8 bases from J, the junction contained 19 bases not matched to a gene. DNA of the CDR3: TGTGCCAGTACCGGACTAGCATTCGGGGGTAGGACCCAGCAGTACTTC. Translating gives CASTGLAFGGRTQQYF.

This sequence joins TRBV19 and TRBJ2-7, with D perhaps TRBD2 (5 bases). From germline, CDR1 is LNHDA and CDR2 SQIVND (reference sequence). This CDR3 is 14 amino acids long. Trimming shortened V by 2 bases and J by 2 bases, and 10 bases separated the two germline ends. This CDR3 reads CASSIRSGPYEQYF. The CDR3, as DNA: TGTGCCAGTAGTATAAGGAGCGGCCCCTACGAGCAGTACTTC.

The rearrangement joins TRBV24-1 to TRBJ2-2, with D perhaps matching TRBD2 (5 bases). V gave up 4 bases and J gave up 3 bases, with 17 bases separating them. The CDR3 has 17 amino acids. The germline gives CDR1 KGHDR, CDR2 SFDVKD. In DNA form, the CDR3 reads TGTGCCACCAGTGACACAACCGGGATTAGTCACACCGGGGAGCTGTTTTTT. Its protein is CATSDTTGISHTGELFF.

V and J are TRBV5-4 and TRBJ1-5; D might be TRBD1 (5 bases). Deletions cut 0 bases from V and 6 bases from J, with 10 bases between. There are 14 residues in the CDR3. Germline V CDR1 and CDR2: SGHNT, YYREEE (reference sequence). The CDR3, as DNA: TGTGCCAGCAGCTTGGGACAGCCGGGTCAGCCCCAGCATTTT. It specifies CASSLGQPGQPQHF. Full variable domain (rest looked up from reference TRBV5-4 and TRBJ1-5): ETGVTQSPTHLIKTRGQQVTLRCSSQSGHNTVSWYQQALGQGPQFIFQYYREEENGRGNFPPRFSGLQFPNYSSELNVNALELDDSALYLCASSLGQPGQPQHFGDGTRLSIL.

The gene calls are TRBV7-9 and TRBJ2-5; TRBD1 agrees at 7 bases. From germline, CDR1 is SEHNR and CDR2 FQNEAQ (reference sequence). V lost 8 bases and J lost 5; bases outside the gene matches: 8. CDR3 length: 13 amino acids. The CDR3 DNA follows: TGTGCCAGCTATCGACAGGGCAGGGAGACCCAGTACTTC. The encoded protein is CASYRQGRETQYF.

J is TRBJ2-7 and V is TRBV20-1; D call uncertain. Trimming pared 3 bases from V and 0 bases from J, leaving 12 bases between. The CDR3 is 14 residues long. The V gene's germline CDR1 is DFQATT and CDR2 SNEGSKA (reference sequence). DNA of the CDR3: TGCAGTGCTAGTTCAGGTCTTGGCTCCTACGAGCAGTACTTC. It encodes CSASSGLGSYEQYF.

This clone was detected once. The chain is built from TRBV28 and TRBJ2-1; D possibly corresponds to TRBD1 (6 bases). V dropped 6 bases and J dropped 4 bases, with 16 bases sitting between them. Germline CDR1 is MDHEN and CDR2 is SYDVKM. This CDR3 is 15 amino acids long. The CDR3 DNA follows: TGTGCCAGCAGGGGGGCGGGTGCATCTTACAATGAGCAGTTCTTC. Translation gives CASRGAGASYNEQFF.